A single T cell receptor beta chain is shown here with its context. Antigen specificity is unknown. The record originates from a study of beta chain features in type 1 diabetes. The V and J ends lost 5 bases and 4 bases respectively, with 9 bases between them. Germline loops: CDR1 MNHNS, CDR2 SASEGT. The length of the CDR3 is 12 residues. Investigators reverse transcribed all isolated RNA, so they sequenced expressed TCRB transcripts. Clones were read by immunoSEQ multiplex PCR, and TCRdb kept only the in-frame ones, dropping some. The sample includes under 900,000 clones, roughly a sixth of them seen just once. Findings and limits, study-wide: There was no resolution here of whether HLA type influences TCRB rearrangement.

This chain links TRBV6-1 with TRBJ2-7, with a weak D call TRBD2 (5 bases). The sequence derives from a woman aged 18 to 35 in good health. Sequences were obtained from naive CD4+ T cells from blood. The CDR3 nucleotides are TGTGCCAGCAGTCCCGGGATATACGAGCAGTACTTC. This gives the protein CASSPGIYEQYF.